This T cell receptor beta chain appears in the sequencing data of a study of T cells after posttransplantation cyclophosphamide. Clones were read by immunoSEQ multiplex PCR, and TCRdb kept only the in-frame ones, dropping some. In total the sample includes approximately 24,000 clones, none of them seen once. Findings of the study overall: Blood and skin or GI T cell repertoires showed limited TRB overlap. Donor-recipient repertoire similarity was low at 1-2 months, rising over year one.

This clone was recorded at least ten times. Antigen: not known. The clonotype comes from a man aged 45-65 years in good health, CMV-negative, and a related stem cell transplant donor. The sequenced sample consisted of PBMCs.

CDR3 in amino acids: CASSFSAGGEAFF. Here the CDR3 DNA reads TGTGCCAGCAGCTTTTCTGCCGGGGGGGAAGCTTTCTTT. The J gene is TRBJ1-1, the V gene TRBV7-2, with D perhaps TRBD1 (5 bases). The germline CDR1 and CDR2 sequences are SGHTA and FQGNSA. V was shortened by 3 bases and J by 8 bases, with 13 bases between the two germline ends. The CDR3 is made up of 13 amino acids.